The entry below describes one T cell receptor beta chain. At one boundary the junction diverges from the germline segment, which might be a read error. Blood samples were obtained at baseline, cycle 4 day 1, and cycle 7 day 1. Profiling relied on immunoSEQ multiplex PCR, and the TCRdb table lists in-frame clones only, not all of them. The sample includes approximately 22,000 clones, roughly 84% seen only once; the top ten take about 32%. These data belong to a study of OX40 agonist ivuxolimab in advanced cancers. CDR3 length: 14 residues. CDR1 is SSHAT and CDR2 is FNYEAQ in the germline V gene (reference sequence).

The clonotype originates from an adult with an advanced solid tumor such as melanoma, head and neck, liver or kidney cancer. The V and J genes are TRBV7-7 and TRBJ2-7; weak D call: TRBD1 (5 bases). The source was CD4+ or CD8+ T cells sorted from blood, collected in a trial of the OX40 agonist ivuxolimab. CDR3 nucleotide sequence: TGTGCTAGCAGCCCCGGTCAGGGTTCCCACGAGCAGTACTTC. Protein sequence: CASSPGQGSHEQYF.